This passage covers 11 T cell receptor beta chains from one sample sequenced in a study of T cell responses to AZD1222 COVID-19 vaccine. TCRdb keeps only in-frame clones here, not all; method: immunoSEQ multiplex PCR. Of some 100,000 clones in the sample, over 75% are singletons; the top ten hold 1% to 1.5%. The sample consisted of peripheral blood, taken on day 0 of AZD1222 vaccination. Every receptor here comes from an adult in good health.

The chain couples TRBV20-1 to TRBJ2-4; D is tentatively TRBD1 or TRBD2 (5 bases each). With 6 bases removed from V and 5 bases from J, the gap between germline ends came to 5 bases. This CDR3 has 10 amino acids. The V gene's germline CDR1 is DFQATT and CDR2 SNEGSKA (reference sequence). The CDR3 sequence is CSAGENIQYF. Written as DNA, the CDR3 is TGCAGTGCGGGGGAAAACATTCAGTACTTC.

The chain recombines TRBV2 with TRBJ2-7, with 11 bases matching TRBD2. The V gene end was trimmed by 4 bases and the J gene end by 3 bases; junction bases not matched to a gene: 2. CDR1 SNHLY and CDR2 FYNNEI come from the germline V gene. This CDR3 region has 14 residues. The CDR3 DNA is TGTGCCAGCAGTGGGACTAGCGGGTACTACGAGCAGTACTTC. Protein product: CASSGTSGYYEQYF.

The chain has TRBV10-3 and TRBJ1-5; 7 bases line up with TRBD1. Germline values: CDR1 ENHRY, CDR2 SYGVKD. V shed 10 bases and J 8 bases; nucleotides not matched to a gene: 11. The CDR3 covers 13 residues. The CDR3 DNA is TGTGCCACGGGGGGCCAGGGGGAAAAGCCCCAGCATTTT. Translation: CATGGQGEKPQHF.

This sequence joins TRBV6-5 and TRBJ1-1, with TRBD1 as a possible D gene (5 bases). CDR1 and CDR2 (germline): MNHEY, SVGAGI. V lost 7 bases, J lost 1 base, and 10 bases lay in between. The CDR3 is 13 amino acids. CDR3 sequence: CASTQGQNTEAFF. In nucleotides, the CDR3 is TGTGCCAGCACTCAGGGCCAGAACACTGAAGCTTTCTTT.

A single count supports this clone. The J gene is TRBJ2-7, the V gene TRBV4-1; a weak D match, TRBD2 (6 bases). V was shortened by 1 base and J by 0 bases, with 10 bases between the two germline ends. Germline CDR1 MGHRA, CDR2 YSYEKL. This CDR3 comprises 15 residues. CDR3: CASSQVGGSSYEQYF. The CDR3 DNA reads as TGCGCCAGCAGCCAAGTCGGGGGAAGCTCCTACGAGCAGTACTTC.

The rearrangement uses TRBV7-2 and TRBJ1-5; the D gene is possibly TRBD1 (6 bases). The CDR3 length is 15 residues. Germline values: CDR1 SGHTA, CDR2 FQGNSA. The V and J ends lost 6 bases and 3 bases respectively, with 15 bases between them. CDR3 in amino acids: CASRSGQPYNQPQHF. The CDR3 DNA is TGTGCCAGCAGGTCAGGACAGCCTTACAATCAGCCCCAGCATTTT.

Notes on this clone: This same CDR3 is encoded by further DNA sequences in the sample. The chain recombines TRBV11-3 with TRBJ2-5; D call uncertain. The germline V and J ends were trimmed by 0 bases and 4 bases, with 3 bases remaining between them. In germline, CDR1 is SGHNT, CDR2 YENEEA. This CDR3 comprises 12 residues. CDR3 sequence: CASSLEGETQYF. The CDR3, as DNA: TGTGCCAGCAGCTTAGAGGGAGAGACCCAGTACTTC.

The chain has TRBV12-3 or TRBV12-4 and TRBJ1-5; D might be TRBD1 (5 bases). The length of the CDR3 is 13 residues. Trimming removed 5 bases from V and 5 bases from J, with 10 bases in between. The DNA for the CDR3 is TGTGCCAGCAGTCTCCGGGGGTATCAGCCCCAGCATTTT. It codes for CASSLRGYQPQHF.

The chain is built from TRBV10-3 and TRBJ1-2; no firm D call. The germline V gene encodes CDR1 ENHRY and CDR2 SYGVKD. V dropped 6 bases and J dropped 0 bases, with 8 bases sitting between them. The CDR3 covers 13 residues. CDR3 residues: CAIRGRPNYGYTF. The CDR3 nucleotides read TGTGCCATCAGGGGCCGGCCTAACTATGGCTACACCTTC.

The CDR3 reads CASSRGTNQPQHF. The CDR3 region has the DNA TGTGCCAGCAGTAGGGGTACCAATCAGCCCCAGCATTTT. The chain has TRBV28 and TRBJ1-5; D may be TRBD1 (5 bases). Trimming left V 5 bases short and J 3 bases short, with 8 bases between. This CDR3 has 13 residues. Germline V gene sequence: CDR1 MDHEN, CDR2 SYDVKM. Full variable domain (outside the CDR3, taken from reference TRBV28 and TRBJ1-5): DVKVTQSSRYLVKRTGEKVFLECVQDMDHENMFWYRQDPGLGLRLIYFSYDVKMKEKGDIPEGYSVSREKKERFSLILESASTNQTSMYLCASSRGTNQPQHFGDGTRLSIL.

In nucleotides, the CDR3 is TGTGCCAGCAGCTTGGCCTGGGGGCGGAGGACCCAGTACTTC. Translating it yields CASSLAWGRRTQYF. The rearrangement links TRBV5-4 to TRBJ2-5, with TRBD1 as a possible D gene (6 bases). CDR1 SGHNT and CDR2 YYREEE come from the germline V gene (reference sequence). CDR3 length equals 14 residues. Trimming removed 0 bases at V and 7 bases at J, with 13 bases between.